The 24 T cell receptor beta chains presented below share a single source sample, sequenced in a study of cytotoxic CD8 clonotypes in ibrutinib-treated CLL. The repertoire was sequenced with immunoSEQ multiplex PCR; TCRdb's copy has only in-frame clones and lacks some. The sample shows some 140,000 clones, less than 95% of them seen only once. Sequences were derived from PBMCs, sampled after 12 months of ibrutinib treatment. All receptors derive from a human donor with chronic lymphocytic leukemia.

The gene calls are TRBV5-1 and TRBJ2-1, with 9 positions matching TRBD2. Germline CDR1 reads SGHRS; CDR2 reads YFSETQ. The trim removed 4 bases at V and 6 bases at J, leaving 14 bases unmatched. The CDR3 has 17 amino acids. The CDR3 here is CASSPTWGEAGGNEQFF. The DNA for the CDR3 is TGCGCCAGCAGCCCTACCTGGGGGGAAGCGGGAGGCAATGAGCAGTTCTTC.

The chain uses TRBV5-1 and TRBJ1-4, with unresolved D. The V gene's germline CDR1 is SGHRS and CDR2 YFSETQ. V gave up 3 bases and J gave up 2 bases, with 8 bases separating them. This CDR3 spans 14 amino acids. CDR3 in DNA: TGCGCCAGCAGCTGGAGGGATACTAATGAAAAACTGTTTTTT. It is translated as CASSWRDTNEKLFF.

This chain joins TRBV27 and TRBJ1-5; weak D call: TRBD1 (5 bases). V gave up 6 bases and J gave up 5 bases, with 14 bases separating them. This CDR3 has 14 amino acids. The germline V gene encodes CDR1 MNHEY and CDR2 SMNVEV (reference sequence). CDR3 sequence reads: CASSWTTGDQPQHF. For the CDR3, the DNA is TGTGCCAGCAGCTGGACTACGGGGGATCAGCCCCAGCATTTT.

This chain links TRBV29-1 with TRBJ2-2, with D possibly matching TRBD1 (5 bases). Germline CDR1 SQVTM, CDR2 ANQGSEA. The CDR3 is 13 residues long. V lost 7 bases and J 7 bases, leaving 16 bases between the germline ends. The CDR3 spells CSASLGRGGELFF. CDR3 sequence (DNA): TGCAGCGCCTCCCTGGGGCGTGGCGGGGAGCTGTTTTTT.

CDR3 in DNA: TGTGCCAGCAGTTCGTTCCGTACCTACGAGCAGTACTTC. Translated: CASSSFRTYEQYF. This sequence joins TRBV27 and TRBJ2-7; D is uncertain. The ends were cut back, 4 bases at V and 2 bases at J, with 9 bases in the middle. Germline values: CDR1 MNHEY, CDR2 SMNVEV (reference sequence). CDR3 size: 13 residues.

The chain couples TRBV28 to TRBJ1-1, with D uncertain. Germline V lookup: CDR1 MDHEN, CDR2 SYDVKM. This CDR3 is built from 12 residues. V was cut by 2 bases and J by 3 bases, with 4 bases left in between. The CDR3 spells CASSLEYTEAFF. CDR3 DNA: TGTGCCAGCAGTTTAGAGTACACTGAAGCTTTCTTT.

V is TRBV28 and J is TRBJ1-5, with 7 bases aligning to TRBD1. With V trimmed by 6 bases and J by 4 bases, 9 bases remained unmatched. Germline-derived CDR1 and CDR2 are MDHEN and SYDVKM. This CDR3 has 15 amino acids. CDR3 amino acids: CASSIDRAGNQPQHF. In DNA form, the CDR3 reads TGTGCCAGCAGCATTGACAGGGCTGGGAATCAGCCCCAGCATTTT.

CDR3 residues: CASSALDTGETEAFF. The CDR3, as DNA: TGTGCCAGCAGCGCCTTAGACACAGGGGAGACTGAAGCTTTCTTT. The rearrangement uses TRBV9 and TRBJ1-1; 7 nucleotides line up with TRBD1. Germline V gene sequence: CDR1 SGDLS, CDR2 YYNGEE. This CDR3 is 15 amino acids long. V lost 3 bases and J lost 5; bases outside the gene matches: 10.

The chain is built from TRBV7-8 and TRBJ2-5; D might be TRBD2 (6 bases). The CDR3 covers 16 residues. Between the trimmed V and J ends, which lost 5 bases and 3 bases, there was a span of 19 bases. Germline lookup yields CDR1 SGHVS and CDR2 FQNEAQ. In DNA form, the CDR3 reads TGTGCCAGCAGCCAACGAACGGGACTGGGAAAAGAGACCCAGTACTTC. Translating gives CASSQRTGLGKETQYF.

The rearrangement joins TRBV28 to TRBJ2-7; no clear D. The CDR3 runs to 12 residues. V lost 4 bases and J lost 6, with 10 bases in between. CDR1 is MDHEN and CDR2 is SYDVKM in the germline V gene. The CDR3 is CASSSPPREQYF. The CDR3 nucleotides are TGTGCCAGCAGTTCCCCCCCCCGCGAGCAGTACTTC.

This chain connects TRBV29-1 to TRBJ2-5; TRBD2 matches at 9 bases. Germline CDR1 SQVTM, CDR2 ANQGSEA. The CDR3 is 15 residues long. V lost 7 bases and J lost 7; bases outside the gene matches: 16. The CDR3 loop reads CSAAAGGVGRVTQYF. The CDR3 DNA is TGCAGCGCTGCGGCGGGAGGGGTGGGAAGGGTGACCCAGTACTTC.

The chain couples TRBV27 to TRBJ2-7; possibly TRBD1 for D (5 bases). The length of the CDR3 is 16 residues. V gave up 3 bases and J gave up 0 bases, with 15 bases separating them. CDR1 is MNHEY and CDR2 is SMNVEV in the germline V gene (reference sequence). CDR3 sequence: CASSLQGPPSSYEQYF. In nucleotides, the CDR3 is TGTGCCAGCAGTTTGCAGGGCCCTCCCAGCTCCTACGAGCAGTACTTC.

A few counts support this clone. The rearrangement joins TRBV7-2 to TRBJ1-1; D gene ambiguous. CDR1 SGHTA and CDR2 FQGNSA come from the germline V gene. The CDR3 runs to 12 residues. V lost 3 bases, J lost 7 bases, and 9 bases lay in between. The CDR3 protein is CASSFAQYEAFF. CDR3 nucleotide sequence: TGTGCCAGCAGCTTTGCGCAGTATGAAGCTTTCTTT.

The table lists this clone with a few counts. The J gene is TRBJ1-5, the V gene TRBV6-1; TRBD1 is a possible D gene (5 bases). Trimming shortened V by 5 bases and J by 6 bases, and 11 bases separated the two germline ends. CDR1 is MNHNS, CDR2 SASEGT, per germline. The CDR3 runs to 13 residues. The CDR3 region is CASSWDRGQPQHF. The CDR3 nucleotides read TGTGCCAGCAGTTGGGACCGGGGTCAGCCCCAGCATTTT.

This chain uses TRBV11-3 with TRBJ2-1; unclear D gene. V was clipped by 3 bases and J by 5 bases, with 8 bases between them. The CDR3 has 13 amino acids. The V gene's germline CDR1 is SGHNT and CDR2 YENEEA. CDR3 protein: CASSFFHNNEQFF. CDR3 nucleotide sequence: TGTGCCAGCAGCTTTTTTCACAACAATGAGCAGTTCTTC.

The V call is TRBV6-6, the J call TRBJ2-1, with no clear D. In germline, CDR1 is MNHNY, CDR2 SVGAGI (reference sequence). The CDR3 is 13 amino acids. Trimming removed 2 bases at V and 5 bases at J, with 7 bases between. CDR3 protein: CASSYELNNEQFF. Written as DNA, the CDR3 is TGTGCCAGCAGTTACGAACTAAACAATGAGCAGTTCTTC.

The CDR3 spells CASSLRTGVYNEQFF. Written as DNA, the CDR3 is TGTGCCAGCAGCTTACGGACAGGGGTATACAATGAGCAGTTCTTC. The chain couples TRBV7-9 to TRBJ2-1; 9 bases align to TRBD1. The CDR3 consists of 15 residues. CDR1 SEHNR and CDR2 FQNEAQ come from the germline V gene (reference sequence). V lost 2 bases to trimming and J lost 4 bases; unmatched junction nucleotides: 3. The full variable domain, completed using reference TRBV7-9 and TRBJ2-1, is DTGVSQNPRHKITKRGQNVTFRCDPISEHNRLYWYRQTLGQGPEFLTYFQNEAQLEKSRLLSDRFSAERPKGSFSTLEIQRTEQGDSAMYLCASSLRTGVYNEQFFGPGTRLTVL.

V and J are TRBV27 and TRBJ2-7; the D gene is possibly TRBD1 (5 bases). From germline, CDR1 is MNHEY and CDR2 SMNVEV (reference sequence). The CDR3 sequence is 14 residues long. Trimming removed 2 bases from V and 2 bases from J, with 10 bases in between. Here the CDR3 reads CASSLRTGTYEQYF. In DNA, the CDR3 is TGTGCCAGCAGTTTACGTACAGGAACCTACGAGCAGTACTTC.

The chain links TRBV7-9 to TRBJ1-5; 8 bases map to TRBD1. CDR3 size: 16 residues. V shed 1 base, J shed 7 bases, and the junction held 9 bases outside the gene matches. Germline V gene sequence: CDR1 SEHNR, CDR2 FQNEAQ (reference sequence). The DNA for the CDR3 is TGTGCCAGCAGCTTAGGCAGGGGGCGCGGGGAGCAGCCCCAGCATTTT. Amino acid sequence: CASSLGRGRGEQPQHF.

In its sample, this clone was seen once. The chain couples TRBV5-1 to TRBJ2-7; possibly TRBD1 for D (6 bases). Germline-derived CDR1 and CDR2 are SGHRS and YFSETQ. The ends were cut back, 1 base at V and 0 bases at J, with 14 bases in the middle. CDR3 length equals 16 residues. In DNA form, the CDR3 reads TGCGCCAGCAGCTTGTCGACAGGCTTTAGCTCCTACGAGCAGTACTTC. Its protein is CASSLSTGFSSYEQYF.

The chain is built from TRBV5-1 and TRBJ2-2; 7 bases fit TRBD1. The junction had 7 bases not matched to a gene; V was cut back by 1 base and J by 1 base. The CDR3 extends over 17 amino acids. The V gene's germline CDR1 is SGHRS and CDR2 YFSETQ. The CDR3 here is CASSLYPRGQNTGELFF. CDR3 coding DNA: TGCGCCAGCAGCTTGTACCCAAGGGGGCAGAACACCGGGGAGCTGTTTTTT. The complete variable domain, with remaining parts taken from reference TRBV5-1 and TRBJ2-2, reads KAGVTQTPRYLIKTRGQQVTLSCSPISGHRSVSWYQQTPGQGLQFLFEYFSETQRNKGNFPGRFSGRQFSNSRSEMNVSTLELGDSALYLCASSLYPRGQNTGELFFGEGSRLTVL.

The J gene is TRBJ2-2, the V gene TRBV20-1; D is perhaps TRBD2 (6 bases). Looked up from germline, CDR1 is DFQATT and CDR2 is SNEGSKA (reference sequence). V lost 6 bases, J lost 9 bases, and 11 bases lay in between. The CDR3 covers 11 residues. In DNA, the CDR3 is TGCAGTGCCTTACTAGCCCGGGAGCTGTTTTTT. Its protein product is CSALLARELFF.

CDR3: CASSREGSSYNEQFF. In DNA form, the CDR3 reads TGTGCCAGCAGCCGGGAGGGGAGCTCCTACAATGAGCAGTTCTTC. The chain uses TRBV7-2 and TRBJ2-1, with 8 positions matching TRBD2. The ends lost 5 bases at V and 0 bases at J; junction bases unmatched: 3. The CDR3 extends over 15 amino acids. Germline V gene sequence: CDR1 SGHTA, CDR2 FQGNSA.

V usage is TRBV5-8 and J usage is TRBJ2-7; D unresolved. Deletions cut 1 base from V and 2 bases from J, with 7 bases between. This CDR3 has 13 amino acids. Germline V lookup: CDR1 SGHTS, CDR2 YDEGEE. The CDR3 loop is CASSLSVTYEQYF. Here the CDR3 DNA reads TGTGCCAGCAGCTTGTCAGTCACCTACGAGCAGTACTTC.